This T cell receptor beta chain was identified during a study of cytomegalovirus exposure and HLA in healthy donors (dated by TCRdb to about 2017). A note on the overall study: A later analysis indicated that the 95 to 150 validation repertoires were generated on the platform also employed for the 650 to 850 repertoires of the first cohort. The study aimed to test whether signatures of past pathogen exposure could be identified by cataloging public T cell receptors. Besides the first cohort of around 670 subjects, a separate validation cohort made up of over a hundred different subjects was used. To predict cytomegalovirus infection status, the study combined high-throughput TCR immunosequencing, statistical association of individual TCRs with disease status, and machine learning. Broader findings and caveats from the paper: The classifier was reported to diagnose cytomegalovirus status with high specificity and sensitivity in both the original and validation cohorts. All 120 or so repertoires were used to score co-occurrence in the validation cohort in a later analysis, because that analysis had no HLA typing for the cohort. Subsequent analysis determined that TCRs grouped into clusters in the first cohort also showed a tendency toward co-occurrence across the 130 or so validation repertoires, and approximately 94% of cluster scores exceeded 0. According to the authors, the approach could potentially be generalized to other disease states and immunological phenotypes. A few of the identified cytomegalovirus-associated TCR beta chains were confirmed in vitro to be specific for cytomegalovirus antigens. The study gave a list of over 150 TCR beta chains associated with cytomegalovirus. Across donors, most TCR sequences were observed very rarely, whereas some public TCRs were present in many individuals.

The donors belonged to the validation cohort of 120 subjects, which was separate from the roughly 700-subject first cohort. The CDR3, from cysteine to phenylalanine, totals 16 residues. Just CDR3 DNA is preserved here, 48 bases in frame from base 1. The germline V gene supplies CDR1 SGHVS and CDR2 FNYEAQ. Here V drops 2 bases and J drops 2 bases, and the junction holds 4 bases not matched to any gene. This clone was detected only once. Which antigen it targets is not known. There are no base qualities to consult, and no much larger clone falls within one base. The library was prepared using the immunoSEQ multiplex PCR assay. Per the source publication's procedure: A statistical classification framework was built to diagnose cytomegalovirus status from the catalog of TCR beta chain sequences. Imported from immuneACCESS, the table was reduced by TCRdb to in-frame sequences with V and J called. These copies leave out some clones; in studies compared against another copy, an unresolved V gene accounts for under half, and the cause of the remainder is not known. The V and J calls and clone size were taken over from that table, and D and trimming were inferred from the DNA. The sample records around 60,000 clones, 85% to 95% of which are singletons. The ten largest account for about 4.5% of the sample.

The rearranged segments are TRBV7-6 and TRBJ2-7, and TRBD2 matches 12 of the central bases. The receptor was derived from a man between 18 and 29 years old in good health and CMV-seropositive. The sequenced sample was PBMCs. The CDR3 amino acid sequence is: CASSLNGLAGTYEQYF. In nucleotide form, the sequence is TGTGCCAGCAGCTTAAACGGACTAGCGGGGACCTACGAGCAGTACTTC.